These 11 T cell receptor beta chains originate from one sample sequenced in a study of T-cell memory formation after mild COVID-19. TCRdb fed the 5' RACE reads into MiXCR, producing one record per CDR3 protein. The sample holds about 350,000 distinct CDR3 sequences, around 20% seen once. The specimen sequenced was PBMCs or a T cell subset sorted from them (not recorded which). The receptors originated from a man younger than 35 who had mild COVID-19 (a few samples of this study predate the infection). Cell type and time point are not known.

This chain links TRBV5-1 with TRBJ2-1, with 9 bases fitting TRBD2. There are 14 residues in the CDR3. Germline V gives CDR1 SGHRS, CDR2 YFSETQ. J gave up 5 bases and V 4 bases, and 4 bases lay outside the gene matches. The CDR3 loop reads CASSPERGDNEQFF. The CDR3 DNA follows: TGCGCCAGCAGCCCTGAGCGGGGGGACAATGAGCAGTTCTTC.

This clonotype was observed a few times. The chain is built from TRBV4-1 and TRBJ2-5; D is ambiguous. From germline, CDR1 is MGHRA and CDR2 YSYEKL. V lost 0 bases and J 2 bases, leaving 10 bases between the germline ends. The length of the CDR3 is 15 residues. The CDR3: CASSQDRARQETQYF. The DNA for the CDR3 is TGCGCCAGCAGCCAAGATAGGGCCAGACAAGAGACCCAGTACTTC.

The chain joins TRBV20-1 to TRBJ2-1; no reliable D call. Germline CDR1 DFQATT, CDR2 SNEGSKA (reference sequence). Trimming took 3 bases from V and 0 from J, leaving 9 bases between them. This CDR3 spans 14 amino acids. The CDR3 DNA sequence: TGCAGTGCTAGGGTTGTCCTCTCCTACAATGAGCAGTTCTTC. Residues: CSARVVLSYNEQFF.

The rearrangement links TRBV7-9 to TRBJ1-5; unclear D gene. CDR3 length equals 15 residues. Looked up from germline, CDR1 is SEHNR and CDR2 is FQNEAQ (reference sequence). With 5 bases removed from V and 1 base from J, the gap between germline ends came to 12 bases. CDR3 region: CASSEGAGSNQPQHF. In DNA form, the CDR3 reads TGTGCCAGCAGCGAAGGAGCAGGAAGCAATCAGCCCCAGCATTTT.

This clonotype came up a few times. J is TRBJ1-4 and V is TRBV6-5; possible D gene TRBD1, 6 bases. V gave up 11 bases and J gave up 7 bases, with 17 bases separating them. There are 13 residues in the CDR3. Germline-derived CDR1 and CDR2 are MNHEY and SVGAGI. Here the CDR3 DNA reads TGTGCCGCGGGGCCCAGGGGAGGTGAAAAACTGTTTTTT. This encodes CAAGPRGGEKLFF.

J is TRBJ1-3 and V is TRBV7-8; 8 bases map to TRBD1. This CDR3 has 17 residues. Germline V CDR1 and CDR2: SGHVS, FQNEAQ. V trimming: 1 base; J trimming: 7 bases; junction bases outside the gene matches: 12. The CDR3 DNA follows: TGTGCCAGCAGCTTAGGCACAGGGGGTCCCTCGGGCAACACCATATATTTT. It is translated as CASSLGTGGPSGNTIYF.

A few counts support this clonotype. The chain's CDR3 is CATSVAGIETQYF. CDR3 sequence (DNA): TGTGCCACCAGTGTGGCGGGGATAGAGACCCAGTACTTC. The chain employs TRBV24-1 and TRBJ2-5; tentatively, D is TRBD2 (6 bases). Germline CDR1 reads KGHDR; CDR2 reads SFDVKD. Trimming removed 5 bases from V and 4 bases from J, with 10 bases in between. This CDR3 comprises 13 residues.

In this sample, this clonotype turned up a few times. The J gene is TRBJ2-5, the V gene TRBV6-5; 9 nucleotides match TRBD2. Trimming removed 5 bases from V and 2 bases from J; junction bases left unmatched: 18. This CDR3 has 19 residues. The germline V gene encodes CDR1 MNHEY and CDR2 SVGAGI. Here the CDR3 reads CASSPEEGVSGGQQETQYF. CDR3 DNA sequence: TGTGCCAGCAGTCCCGAGGAGGGCGTTAGCGGGGGCCAACAAGAGACCCAGTACTTC.

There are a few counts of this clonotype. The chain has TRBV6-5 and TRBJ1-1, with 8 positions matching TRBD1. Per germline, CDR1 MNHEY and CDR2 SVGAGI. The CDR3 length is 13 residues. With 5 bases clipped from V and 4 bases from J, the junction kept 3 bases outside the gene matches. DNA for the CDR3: TGTGCCAGCAGTGCACAGGGGGGCACTGAAGCTTTCTTT. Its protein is CASSAQGGTEAFF.

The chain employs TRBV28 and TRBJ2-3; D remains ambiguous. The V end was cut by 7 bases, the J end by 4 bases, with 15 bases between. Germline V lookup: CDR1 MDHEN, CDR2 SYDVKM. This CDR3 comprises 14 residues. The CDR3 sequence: CASTPGPVADTQYF. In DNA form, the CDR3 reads TGTGCCAGCACCCCTGGGCCGGTGGCAGATACGCAGTATTTT.

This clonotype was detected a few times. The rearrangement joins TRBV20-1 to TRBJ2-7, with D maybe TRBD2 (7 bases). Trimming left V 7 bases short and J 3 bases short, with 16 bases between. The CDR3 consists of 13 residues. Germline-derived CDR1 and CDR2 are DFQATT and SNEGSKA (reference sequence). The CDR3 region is CSVAGAGFYEQYF. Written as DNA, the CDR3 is TGCAGTGTCGCGGGGGCGGGATTCTACGAGCAGTACTTC.